This TCR beta chain was identified during a study of cytomegalovirus exposure and HLA in healthy donors. Study findings and constraints: Reported results showed that the classifier diagnosed cytomegalovirus status with high specificity and sensitivity.

The CDR3 sequence is 12 residues long. Germline V gene sequence: CDR1 MNHEY, CDR2 SMNVEV (reference sequence). Trimming took 1 base from V and 9 from J, leaving 4 bases between them. About this clone: As yet, its antigen is unknown. The sample carries other DNA sequences with the same CDR3.

The donors formed part of the approximately 120-subject validation cohort, distinct from the approximately 670-subject first cohort. Clones were sequenced by immunoSEQ multiplex PCR, and TCRdb holds only the in-frame ones, with some missing. The repertoire includes some 150,000 clones, around nine tenths of them detected once, and more than 1.2% sits in the top ten. Sequencing input: PBMCs. The sequence derives from a woman in her twenties or thirties in good health and CMV-seronegative. The chain is built from TRBV27 and TRBJ1-6, with D uncertain. The chain's CDR3 is CASSLFGSPLHF. The CDR3 DNA is TGTGCCAGCAGTTTATTCGGTTCACCCCTCCACTTT.